The rows below give T cell receptor beta chains drawn from one sample of a study of shared clonotypes between healthy human individuals. Clones were sequenced by immunoSEQ multiplex PCR, and TCRdb holds only the in-frame ones, with some missing. The sample consists of about 2 million clones, about 95% of them appearing once. The sample consisted of naive CD8+ T cells sorted from blood. The receptors here all came from a man aged 18 to 30 in good health. Both conserved end residues are part of each CDR3. Each record gives: J gene, V gene, clone size, D gene, CDR3 protein, CDR3 DNA. The D gene is left open where the match is weak. Expanded clones are given a class, and other clones once, few, many or no size at all.

TRBJ2-7	TRBV9	-	-	CASSPRDISYEQYF	TGTGCCAGCAGCCCCCGGGACATCTCCTACGAGCAGTACTTC
TRBJ1-2	TRBV9	-	TRBD1	CASSVDSGTGYGYTF	TGTGCCAGCAGCGTAGATTCCGGGACAGGCTATGGCTACACCTTC
TRBJ2-5	TRBV27	once	TRBD2	CASSRLAVRETQYF	TGTGCCAGCAGCCGACTAGCGGTCCGAGAGACCCAGTACTTC
TRBJ1-2	TRBV14	-	-	CASSQERANYGYTF	TGTGCCAGCAGCCAAGAGAGGGCTAACTATGGCTACACCTTC
TRBJ2-7	TRBV7-9	-	-	CASSLGTAPYEQYF	TGTGCCAGCAGCTTGGGGACGGCGCCCTACGAGCAGTACTTC
TRBJ2-1	TRBV5-5	-	-	CASSSIEYNEQFF	TGTGCCAGCAGCTCGATTGAATACAATGAGCAGTTCTTC
TRBJ1-3	TRBV9	-	-	CASSVGVLSGNTIYF	TGTGCCAGCAGCGTAGGAGTTCTCTCTGGAAACACCATATATTTT
TRBJ2-1	TRBV4-3	-	TRBD2	CASSRRWAGGNNEQFF	TGCGCCAGCAGCCGCAGGTGGGCGGGAGGGAACAATGAGCAGTTCTTC
TRBJ1-1	TRBV10-1	-	-	CASSEGTEMNTEAFF	TGCGCCAGCAGTGAGGGGACGGAGATGAACACTGAAGCTTTCTTT
TRBJ2-7	TRBV2	-	TRBD1	CASSEGGTGDYEQYF	TGTGCCAGCAGTGAAGGGGGGACAGGGGACTACGAGCAGTACTTC
TRBJ2-2	TRBV12-5	-	-	CASQGTRNTGELFF	TGTGCTAGCCAAGGGACACGGAACACCGGGGAGCTGTTTTTT
TRBJ2-3	TRBV14	-	-	CASSQAPILDTQYF	TGTGCCAGCAGCCAAGCTCCCATCCTAGATACGCAGTATTTT
TRBJ2-1	TRBV5-6	-	-	CASSLDAYSYNEQFF	TGTGCCAGCAGCCTCGACGCATACTCCTACAATGAGCAGTTCTTC
TRBJ2-7	TRBV9	-	TRBD2	CASSVGGTSGNEQYF	TGTGCCAGCAGCGTAGGCGGGACTAGCGGGAACGAGCAGTACTTC
TRBJ2-1	TRBV4-3	-	TRBD2	CASSQGGSQDEQFF	TGCGCCAGCAGCCAGGGCGGGAGCCAGGATGAGCAGTTCTTC
TRBJ2-6	TRBV7-8	-	-	CASSLAEGGGSGANVLTF	TGTGCCAGCAGCTTAGCGGAGGGGGGCGGCTCTGGGGCCAACGTCCTGACTTTC
TRBJ2-2	TRBV7-9	-	-	CASSHLDRFGELFF	TGTGCCAGCAGCCACCTCGACCGCTTCGGGGAGCTGTTTTTT
TRBJ2-7	TRBV6-5	-	-	CASGYEQYF	TGTGCCAGCGGATACGAGCAGTACTTC
TRBJ2-5	TRBV7-9	-	TRBD2	CASSLWRLAGISETQYF	TGTGCCAGCAGCTTATGGCGTCTAGCGGGAATCTCGGAGACCCAGTACTTC
TRBJ2-7	TRBV29-1	-	-	CSVEGIGPTYEQYF	TGCAGCGTTGAAGGTATAGGGCCCACCTACGAGCAGTACTTC
TRBJ2-7	TRBV9	-	-	CASSVGGSAITYEQYF	TGTGCCAGCAGCGTAGGGGGCAGCGCAATAACCTACGAGCAGTACTTC
TRBJ1-2	TRBV9	-	-	CASSGDLYGYTF	TGTGCCAGCAGCGGGGACCTCTATGGCTACACCTTC
TRBJ2-7	TRBV5-4	-	-	CASSGGATEQYF	TGTGCCAGCAGCGGTGGGGCGACCGAGCAGTACTTC
TRBJ2-5	TRBV7-6	-	-	CASSLQPVETQYF	TGTGCCAGCAGCTTACAGCCCGTAGAGACCCAGTACTTC
TRBJ1-1	TRBV9	once	-	CASSDGWDTEAFF	TGTGCCAGCAGTGACGGGTGGGACACTGAAGCTTTCTTT
TRBJ1-5	TRBV2	-	TRBD1	CASSDPGGGSNQPQHF	TGTGCCAGCAGTGACCCAGGGGGAGGTAGCAATCAGCCCCAGCATTTT
TRBJ2-1	TRBV7-9	-	TRBD1	CASSGGQGALNEQFF	TGTGCCAGCAGCGGAGGACAGGGGGCGTTAAATGAGCAGTTCTTC
TRBJ1-1	TRBV19	-	-	CASRPSGRAAEAFF	TGTGCCAGTAGGCCCTCGGGGAGGGCGGCGGAAGCTTTCTTT
TRBJ1-6	TRBV4-1	-	-	CASSQARTPLHF	TGCGCCAGCAGCCAAGCAAGAACACCCCTCCACTTT
TRBJ2-7	TRBV5-6	-	-	CASSLDPGYEQYF	TGTGCCAGCAGCTTGGATCCGGGCTACGAGCAGTACTTC
TRBJ1-1	TRBV5-6	-	-	CASSATKGQNTEAFF	TGTGCCAGCAGCGCTACGAAGGGGCAGAACACTGAAGCTTTCTTT
TRBJ2-1	TRBV29-1	-	-	CSAEGTNEQFF	TGCAGCGCCGAGGGAACCAATGAGCAGTTCTTC
TRBJ2-7	TRBV4-2	-	-	CASSQDTGASYEQYF	TGTGCCAGCAGCCAAGATACCGGGGCCTCCTACGAGCAGTACTTC
TRBJ1-1	TRBV9	-	TRBD1	CASSGRQGDTEAFF	TGTGCCAGCAGCGGTCGACAGGGTGACACTGAAGCTTTCTTT
TRBJ2-5	TRBV19	once	-	CASRSRRQETQYF	TGTGCCAGTAGATCGCGCCGCCAAGAGACCCAGTACTTC
TRBJ2-1	TRBV12-5	-	-	CASGLVHFTGLEQFF	TGTGCTAGTGGTTTGGTACATTTCACAGGGCTTGAGCAGTTCTTC
TRBJ2-1	TRBV5-1	-	-	CASSWPQDRSYKDEQFF	TGCGCCAGCAGCTGGCCCCAAGACAGGTCTTACAAAGATGAGCAGTTCTTC
TRBJ1-1	TRBV5-4	once	-	CASSLGSEAFF	TGTGCCAGCAGCTTGGGTAGTGAAGCTTTCTTT
TRBJ2-7	TRBV10-2	-	-	CASSEALTEGRPHF	TGCGCCAGCAGTGAGGCACTAACCGAGGGACGCCCCCACTTC
TRBJ2-7	TRBV29-1	-	-	CSVAGGRVYEQYF	TGCAGCGTTGCTGGGGGTAGAGTCTACGAGCAGTACTTC
TRBJ2-2	TRBV27	-	-	CASRTVRENTGELFF	TGTGCCAGCAGGACAGTCAGGGAGAACACCGGGGAGCTGTTTTTT
TRBJ2-7	TRBV4-3	-	-	CASSQAPAYEQYF	TGCGCCAGCAGCCAAGCGCCAGCCTACGAGCAGTACTTC
TRBJ2-7	TRBV13	-	TRBD1	CASSYPLQGAYEQYF	TGTGCCAGCAGCTACCCCCTACAGGGGGCCTACGAGCAGTACTTC
TRBJ2-1	TRBV6-5	-	-	CASSPDSLTDNEQFF	TGTGCCAGCAGTCCCGACAGTCTCACCGACAATGAGCAGTTCTTC
TRBJ1-2	TRBV28	-	TRBD1	CASSLMGQLNPNYGYTF	TGTGCCAGCAGTTTAATGGGACAGCTAAACCCTAACTATGGCTACACCTTC
TRBJ2-1	TRBV11-2	-	TRBD2	CASSLLGTSGSMEQFF	TGTGCCAGCAGCTTACTCGGGACTAGCGGGAGCATGGAGCAGTTCTTC
TRBJ2-7	TRBV5-1	-	-	CASSLHGVAGEQYF	TGCGCCAGCAGCCTCCACGGGGTGGCGGGGGAGCAGTACTTC
TRBJ1-1	TRBV10-3	-	TRBD1	CAINPGQGNDKDTEAFF	TGTGCCATCAACCCGGGACAGGGGAACGATAAGGACACTGAAGCTTTCTTT
TRBJ2-7	TRBV13	-	-	CASSLGRSYEQYF	TGTGCCAGCAGCTTAGGGCGAAGCTACGAGCAGTACTTC
TRBJ2-2	TRBV4-2	-	-	CASSQVVAGELFF	TGTGCCAGCAGCCAAGTCGTAGCCGGGGAGCTGTTTTTT
TRBJ1-2	TRBV10-3	-	-	CAISEGGPNYGYTF	TGTGCCATCAGTGAGGGGGGACCTAACTATGGCTACACCTTC
TRBJ2-1	TRBV29-1	-	-	CSGESSTMVSVEQFF	TGCAGCGGCGAGAGCTCTACAATGGTATCTGTCGAGCAGTTCTTC
TRBJ2-1	TRBV5-6	-	-	CASSDGFWGANEQFF	TGTGCCAGCAGCGACGGGTTCTGGGGAGCCAACGAGCAGTTCTTC
TRBJ2-3	TRBV10-2	-	TRBD2	CASSVLAGVTDTQYF	TGCGCCAGCAGTGTGCTAGCGGGAGTAACAGATACGCAGTATTTT
TRBJ2-2	TRBV9	-	-	CASSVYGAPGELFF	TGTGCCAGCAGCGTATACGGGGCCCCCGGGGAGCTGTTTTTT
TRBJ2-7	TRBV7-6	-	TRBD1	CASSPQTGTLGEQYF	TGTGCCAGCAGCCCCCAGACAGGGACCCTGGGGGAGCAGTACTTC
TRBJ2-2	TRBV5-6	-	TRBD1	CASSLEVTGITGELFF	TGTGCCAGCAGCTTGGAGGTGACAGGGATTACCGGGGAGCTGTTTTTT
TRBJ2-7	TRBV9	-	-	CASSVAGSTYEQYF	TGTGCCAGCAGCGTAGCCGGCAGTACCTACGAGCAGTACTTC
TRBJ2-2	TRBV19	-	-	CASSIDPTRRGRGNTGELFF	TGTGCCAGTAGTATCGATCCCACTCGGAGGGGCCGAGGGAACACCGGGGAGCTGTTTTTT